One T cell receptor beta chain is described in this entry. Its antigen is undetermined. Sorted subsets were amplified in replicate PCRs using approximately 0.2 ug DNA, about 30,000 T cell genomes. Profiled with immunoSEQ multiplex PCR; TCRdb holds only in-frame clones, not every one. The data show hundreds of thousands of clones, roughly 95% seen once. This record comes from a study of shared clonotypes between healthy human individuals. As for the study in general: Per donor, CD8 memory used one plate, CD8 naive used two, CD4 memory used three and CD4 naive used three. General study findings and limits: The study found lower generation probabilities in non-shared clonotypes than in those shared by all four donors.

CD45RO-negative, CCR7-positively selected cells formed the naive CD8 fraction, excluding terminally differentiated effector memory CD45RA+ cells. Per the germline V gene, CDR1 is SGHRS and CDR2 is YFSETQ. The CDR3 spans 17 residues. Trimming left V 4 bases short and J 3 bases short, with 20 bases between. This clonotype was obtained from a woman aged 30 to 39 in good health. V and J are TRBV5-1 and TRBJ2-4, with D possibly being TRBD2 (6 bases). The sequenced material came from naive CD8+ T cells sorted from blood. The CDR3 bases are TGCGCCAGCAGCGTAGGAGGGGTGGGGTTCTTCAAAAACATTCAGTACTTC. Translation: CASSVGGVGFFKNIQYF.